This T cell receptor beta chain was documented in a study of cytomegalovirus exposure and HLA in healthy donors listed by TCRdb under 2017. As for the study more broadly: According to an earlier analysis of several hundred of the donors, 150 million to 200 million T cells yielded 95 million to 140 million unique TCR beta sequences and less than 300 Gb of sequence data. An early release covering roughly 640 HLA-typed donors comprised approximately 290 gigabases of sequencing data and around 80 million unique TCR sequences. Among the approximately 420 genotyped donors, around 81% belonged to the genetic ancestry cluster associated with self-reported Caucasian donors. The study was designed to test whether signatures of past pathogen exposure could be identified by cataloging public T cell receptors. The study used immunosequencing to profile the T cell repertoires of about 670 subjects and linked those repertoires to cytomegalovirus serostatus. In addition to the first cohort of approximately 650 subjects, a separate validation cohort of 130 or so different subjects was used. High-throughput TCR immunosequencing, statistical association of individual TCRs with disease status, and machine learning were combined to predict cytomegalovirus infection status. To study patterns of TCR occurrence, a later analysis re-analyzed previously published TCR beta repertoires from hundreds of donors and added high-resolution HLA genotyping. Rather than drawing on any new phenotypic data, the later analysis identified candidate immune exposures from TCR beta sequences and the way those sequences occurred across donors. An earlier analysis of approximately 580 of the donors used high-throughput TCR beta sequencing to judge whether each TCR beta V gene segment behaved as functional or pseudogenic. Alongside the repertoire data, information on donor age, sex, ethnicity and CMV serostatus was compiled. A later genetic analysis took genome-wide SNP genotypes for about 55% of the roughly 700 donors and used that subset as a discovery cohort. Every repertoire in the discovery cohort had been generated on one and the same sequencing platform. HLA typing covered class I and class II loci at four-digit resolution. The number of typed donors differed by locus: about 620-630 for A, B, C, DRB1 and DQB1; approximately 520 for DQA1; fewer than 610 for DPA1; and 400 to 480 for DPB1. Five DR-DQ haplotypes were treated as single units for association and clustering because of strong linkage in the cohort. Across 398 genotyped donors of the cohort, an average of about 220,000 unique TCR beta nucleotide sequences per donor were sequenced, and roughly 18% of those sequences were non-productive.

The cohort consisted of approximately 670 healthy bone marrow donors. At the time of sampling, every cohort member was nominally healthy, though immune exposures that went unrecorded were likely present. The donor was CMV seronegative and was included in the group of about 400 seronegative cohort members. A peripheral blood sample was provided by each donor, and peripheral blood mononuclear cells were used for TCR beta sequencing. Genomic DNA extraction from the blood cell samples was performed with the Qiagen DNeasy Blood Extraction Kit. About this clone: Its antigen remains unidentified. Base quality data are lacking; no much larger clone is found one base away.

Broader findings and caveats from the paper: Assigning TCR associations to individual alleles was difficult when HLA alleles, especially DR and DQ, strongly co-occurred. A group of highly shared sequence variants was considered likely to be a technical artifact of the sequencing pipeline. In a later analysis, the rate of TCR association differed among HLA loci, with DRB1 alleles having the most associated TCRs and HLA-C alleles having the fewest. Because the 87-base-pair reads could not distinguish some IMGT-functional V segments, including TRBV6-2 and TRBV6-3, those segments were excluded. CMV serostatus was the only immune exposure information available for the cohort. In an earlier analysis of approximately 600 of the donors, most TCR beta V segments were observed in productive rearrangements about 87% or about 30% of the time, broadly matching IMGT annotations. According to the authors, the approach could potentially be generalized to other disease states and immunological phenotypes. Correlated functional status among segregating V segments might reflect linkage disequilibrium, but an unknown experimental factor could not be ruled out. According to a later genetic analysis, donors in an Asian-associated ancestry cluster had fewer N-insertions in productive TCRs than the approximately 630-donor mean. In vitro tests confirmed that a few of the cytomegalovirus-associated TCR beta chains recognize cytomegalovirus antigens. In a later analysis, HLA-associated TCR beta chains were found to be more clonally expanded and to have lower generation probabilities than equally common non-associated chains. The study gave a list of over 150 TCR beta chains associated with cytomegalovirus. In both the original and validation cohorts, the classifier was reported to diagnose cytomegalovirus status with high specificity and sensitivity. This cohort had only TCR beta chains sequenced, and the lack of alpha or paired-chain data limited which features could be detected. Because some donors lacked HLA typing at each locus, the association tests relied only on the typed subset. According to a later analysis, most CMV-associated TCR beta chains appeared to be HLA-restricted, and the HLA associations seemed to be driven largely by CMV exposure. Specific HLA alleles were associated with 15,000 to 20,000 TCR beta sequences at a false discovery rate of 0.05 in a later analysis. A further reported finding was that TCR beta sequences accurately predicted the HLA-A and HLA-B alleles for most subjects in the first cohort. While some public TCRs were present in many individuals, most TCR sequences turned up only very rarely across donors. Because counts were too low, 15 to 20 rarely observed V segments, including chromosome 9 orphons, were excluded from the earlier analysis of a few hundred of the donors. A later analysis reported that several top co-occurrence clusters appeared linked to parvovirus B19, influenza, CMV and Epstein-Barr virus. In a later genetic analysis, a missense DCLRE1C variant was associated with V-gene and J-gene trimming of TCR beta chains, and the association was replicated in an independent cohort. Roughly uniform sequencing depth across donors was assumed in presence/absence analyses, although this assumption may not hold.

Receptors were amplified or captured by the immunoSEQ multiplex PCR assay. For the multiplex PCR, a mixture combining 60 forward primers for TCR Vbeta segments and 13 reverse primers for TCR Jbeta segments was used. The CDR3 region of rearranged TCR beta genes was amplified from genomic DNA by a multiplex PCR assay. On the Illumina HiSeq System, the amplified TCR beta libraries were sequenced as 87-base-pair reads. In the source study's methods: In a later analysis, tens of millions of unique TCR beta chains were counted across the roughly 670 repertoires, and roughly 9.9 million of these chains were shared by at least two donors. A nearest-neighbor algorithm error-corrected the raw reads and collapsed the reads into unique sequences, merging closely related sequences to remove PCR and sequencing errors. To assign V, D and J gene segments, CDR3 sequences were aligned to IMGT reference sequences. For a sequence to be retained, a match of at least six nucleotides was required to both a V gene segment and a J gene segment. A rearrangement was called productive if the CDR3 had no stop codons and remained in frame with V and J, and every other rearrangement was called non-productive. CDR3 was defined by IMGT convention, running from the second conserved V-encoded cysteine to the conserved J-encoded phenylalanine. The earlier analysis of about 640 of the donors excluded any sequence lacking an unambiguous match to a single V gene segment. An earlier analysis of under 750 of the donors called V segments functional above 56.7% productive rearrangements and segregating when the between-donor standard deviation exceeded 5%. A statistical classification framework was developed to diagnose cytomegalovirus status using the catalog of TCR beta chain sequences. V and J gene assignment, in a later analysis, came from comparing TCR nucleotide sequences with IMGT/GENE-DB human TR gene sequences. In a later analysis, CDR3 sequences and most-parsimonious VDJ recombination scenarios were assigned using the TCRdist pipeline. In a later analysis, each TCR beta chain was defined by its CDR3 amino acid sequence together with its V-gene family, and reads lacking a unique V-gene family were excluded. In a later analysis, 500 to 700 highly shared, low-generation-probability nucleotide sequences were removed to address suspected cross-contamination and a sequencing artifact. A later analysis calculated a clonal expansion index for each public chain from normalized within-repertoire ranks of inferred template counts. Generation probabilities in a later analysis came from a VDJ recombination model fitted to out-of-frame rearrangements, and those results were checked against IGoR. A later analysis scored TCR-TCR, TCR-HLA and TCR-CMV co-occurrence with hypergeometric tests, applying a repertoire-size bias correction to TCR pairs. To estimate false discovery rates, a later analysis permuted the HLA or CMV assignments 20 times. In a later analysis, co-occurring TCRs were grouped using DBSCAN, and TCRdist sequence similarity was added for clustering within HLA-allele-positive subsets. Co-occurrence clustering excluded repertoires with fewer than 30,000 or more than 120,000 public chains, plus five with anomalous nucleotide sharing. The table was pulled from immuneACCESS by TCRdb, which kept in-frame rearrangements only. Such tables lose some clones; where checked, under half of the loss comes from unresolved V genes, and the rest has no known cause. V and J calls and clone size are those listed in that table; D and trimming were worked out from the DNA. This sample lists some 140,000 clones; over 65% were detected once. The ten largest clones represent roughly 2.2% of the sample.

The germline V gene specifies ENHRY as CDR1 and SYGVKD as CDR2. Relative to germline, V is 4 bases shorter and J is 8 bases shorter, with 12 bases between their ends. From cysteine to phenylalanine, the CDR3 is 13 amino acids long. The read is trimmed to its CDR3 DNA, 39 bases read in frame from base 1. This clonotype was sampled from a man in his thirties or forties in good health and CMV-seronegative. The sequenced sample was PBMCs. The rearrangement joined TRBV10-3 to TRBJ2-1, with the D gene not confidently named. Here the CDR3 is given as CAISGKIEDEQFF. The base sequence is TGTGCCATCAGTGGAAAAATAGAGGATGAGCAGTTCTTC.